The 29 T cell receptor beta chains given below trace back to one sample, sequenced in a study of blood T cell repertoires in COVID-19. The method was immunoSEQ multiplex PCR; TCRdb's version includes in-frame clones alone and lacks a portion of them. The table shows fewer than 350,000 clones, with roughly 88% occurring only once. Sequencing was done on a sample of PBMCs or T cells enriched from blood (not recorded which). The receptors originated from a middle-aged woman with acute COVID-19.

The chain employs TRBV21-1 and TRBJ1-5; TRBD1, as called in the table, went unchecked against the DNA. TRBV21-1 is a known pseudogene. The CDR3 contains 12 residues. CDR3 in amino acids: CASWTGDQPQHF. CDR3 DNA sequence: TGTGCCAGCTGGACAGGGGATCAGCCCCAGCATTTT.

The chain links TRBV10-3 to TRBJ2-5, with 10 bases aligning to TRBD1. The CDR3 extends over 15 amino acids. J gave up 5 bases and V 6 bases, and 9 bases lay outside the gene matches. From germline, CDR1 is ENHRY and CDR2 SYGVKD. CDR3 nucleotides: TGTGCCATCAGCGGGGTCGACAGGGGGCGGGAGACCCAGTACTTC. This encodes CAISGVDRGRETQYF.

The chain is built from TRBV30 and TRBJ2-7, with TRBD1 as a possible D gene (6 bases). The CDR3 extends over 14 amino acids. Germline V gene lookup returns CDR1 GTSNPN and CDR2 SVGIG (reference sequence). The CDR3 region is CALEGGSGPYEQYF. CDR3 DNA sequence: TGTGCTCTGGAAGGGGGAAGCGGCCCCTACGAGCAGTACTTC.

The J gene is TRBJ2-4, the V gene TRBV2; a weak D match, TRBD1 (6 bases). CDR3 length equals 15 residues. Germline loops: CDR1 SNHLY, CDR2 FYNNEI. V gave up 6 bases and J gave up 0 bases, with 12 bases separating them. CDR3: CASRLDSKAKNIQYF. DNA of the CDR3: TGTGCCAGCAGACTGGACAGCAAAGCCAAAAACATTCAGTACTTC.

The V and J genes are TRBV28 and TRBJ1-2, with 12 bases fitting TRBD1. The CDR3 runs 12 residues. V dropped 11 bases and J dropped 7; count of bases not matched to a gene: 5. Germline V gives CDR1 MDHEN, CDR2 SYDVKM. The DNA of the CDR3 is TGTGCCGGGGGGGACAGGGGGCGTGGCTACACCTTC. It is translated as CAGGDRGRGYTF.

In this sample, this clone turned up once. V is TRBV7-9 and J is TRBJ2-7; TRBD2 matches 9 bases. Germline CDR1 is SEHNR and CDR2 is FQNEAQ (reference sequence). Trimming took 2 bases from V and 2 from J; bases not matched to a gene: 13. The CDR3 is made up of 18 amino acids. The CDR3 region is CASSLTPLRREGPYEQYF. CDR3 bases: TGTGCCAGCAGCTTAACCCCCCTGCGGCGGGAGGGACCCTACGAGCAGTACTTC. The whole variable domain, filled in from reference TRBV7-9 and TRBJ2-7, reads DTGVSQNPRHKITKRGQNVTFRCDPISEHNRLYWYRQTLGQGPEFLTYFQNEAQLEKSRLLSDRFSAERPKGSFSTLEIQRTEQGDSAMYLCASSLTPLRREGPYEQYFGPGTRLTVT.

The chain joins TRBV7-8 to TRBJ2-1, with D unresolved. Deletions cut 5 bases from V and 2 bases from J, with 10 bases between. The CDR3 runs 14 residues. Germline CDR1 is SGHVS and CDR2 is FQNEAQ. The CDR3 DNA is TGTGCCAGCAGCCTAGAGCATACCTACAATGAGCAGTTCTTC. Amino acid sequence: CASSLEHTYNEQFF.

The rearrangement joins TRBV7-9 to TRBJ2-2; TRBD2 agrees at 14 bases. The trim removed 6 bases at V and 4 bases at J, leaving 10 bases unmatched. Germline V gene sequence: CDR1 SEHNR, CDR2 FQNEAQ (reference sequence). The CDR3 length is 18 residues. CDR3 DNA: TGTGCCAGCAGTCCCGGGACTAGCGGGAGCTCGGGCACCGGGGAGCTGTTTTTT. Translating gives CASSPGTSGSSGTGELFF.

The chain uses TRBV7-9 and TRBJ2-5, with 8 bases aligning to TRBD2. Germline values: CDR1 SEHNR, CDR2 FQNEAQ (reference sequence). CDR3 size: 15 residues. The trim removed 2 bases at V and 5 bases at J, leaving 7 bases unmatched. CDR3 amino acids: CASSLTREAGETQYF. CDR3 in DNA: TGTGCCAGCAGCTTAACGCGGGAGGCTGGGGAGACCCAGTACTTC.

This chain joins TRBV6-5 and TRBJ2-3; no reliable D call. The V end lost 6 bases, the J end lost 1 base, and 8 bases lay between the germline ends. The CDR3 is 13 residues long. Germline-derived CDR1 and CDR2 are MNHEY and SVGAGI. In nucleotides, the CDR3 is TGTGCCAGCAGATCCCCTGGCACAGATACGCAGTATTTT. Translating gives CASRSPGTDTQYF.

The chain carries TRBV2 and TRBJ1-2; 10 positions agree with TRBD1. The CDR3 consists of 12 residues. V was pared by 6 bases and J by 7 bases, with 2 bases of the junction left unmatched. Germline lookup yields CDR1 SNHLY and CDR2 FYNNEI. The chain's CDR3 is CASSRDRGGYTF. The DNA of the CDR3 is TGTGCCAGCAGCCGGGACAGGGGTGGCTACACCTTC.

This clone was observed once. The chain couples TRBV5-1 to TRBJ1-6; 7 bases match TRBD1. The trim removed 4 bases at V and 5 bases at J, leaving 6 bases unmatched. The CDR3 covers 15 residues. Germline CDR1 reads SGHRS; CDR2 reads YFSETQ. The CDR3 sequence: CASSRDRPDNSPLHF. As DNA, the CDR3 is TGCGCCAGCAGCCGGGACAGACCTGATAATTCACCCCTCCACTTT.

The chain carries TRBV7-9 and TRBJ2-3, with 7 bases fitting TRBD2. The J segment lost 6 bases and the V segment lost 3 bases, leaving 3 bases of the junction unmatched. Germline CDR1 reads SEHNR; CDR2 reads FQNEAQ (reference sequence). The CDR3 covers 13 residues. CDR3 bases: TGTGCCAGCAGCTTTCCCGGGGGGGATACGCAGTATTTT. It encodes CASSFPGGDTQYF.

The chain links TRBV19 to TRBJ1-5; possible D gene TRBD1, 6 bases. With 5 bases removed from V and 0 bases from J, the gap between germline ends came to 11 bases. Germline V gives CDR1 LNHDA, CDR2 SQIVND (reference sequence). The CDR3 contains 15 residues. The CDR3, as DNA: TGTGCCAGTAGTCCCACAGGGAATAGCAATCAGCCCCAGCATTTT. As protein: CASSPTGNSNQPQHF.

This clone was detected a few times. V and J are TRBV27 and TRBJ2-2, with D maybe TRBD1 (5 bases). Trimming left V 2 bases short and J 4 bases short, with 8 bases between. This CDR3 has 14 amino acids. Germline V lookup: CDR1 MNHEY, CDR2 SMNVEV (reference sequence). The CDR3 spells CASSLGRATGELFF. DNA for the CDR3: TGTGCCAGCAGTTTAGGCAGGGCCACCGGGGAGCTGTTTTTT.

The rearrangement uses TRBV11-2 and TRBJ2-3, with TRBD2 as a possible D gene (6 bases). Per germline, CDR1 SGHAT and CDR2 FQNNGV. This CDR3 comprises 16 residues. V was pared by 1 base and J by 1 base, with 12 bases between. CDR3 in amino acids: CASSLVSASGTDTQYF. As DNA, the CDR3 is TGTGCCAGCAGCTTAGTGTCGGCTAGCGGCACAGATACGCAGTATTTT.

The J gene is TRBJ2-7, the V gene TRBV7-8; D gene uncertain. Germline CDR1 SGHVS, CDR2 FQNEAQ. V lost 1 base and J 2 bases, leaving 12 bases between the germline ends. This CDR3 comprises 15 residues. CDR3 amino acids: CASSLEAPGPYEQYF. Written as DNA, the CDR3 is TGTGCCAGCAGCTTAGAAGCCCCAGGCCCCTACGAGCAGTACTTC.

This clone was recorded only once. DNA for the CDR3: TGCAGCGTTGAGGGGACAGGGGGCACAGATACGCAGTATTTT. It yields the protein CSVEGTGGTDTQYF. The V call is TRBV29-1, the J call TRBJ2-3; TRBD1 matches 10 bases. Germline CDR1 is SQVTM and CDR2 is ANQGSEA. This CDR3 has 14 residues. V shed 3 bases and J 1 base; nucleotides not matched to a gene: 1.

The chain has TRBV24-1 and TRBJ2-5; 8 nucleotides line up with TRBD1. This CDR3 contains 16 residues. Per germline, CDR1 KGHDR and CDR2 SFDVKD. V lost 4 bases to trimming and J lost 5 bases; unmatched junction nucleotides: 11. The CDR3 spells CATSDPTGDIIETQYF. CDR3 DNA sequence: TGTGCCACCAGTGACCCGACAGGGGACATTATCGAGACCCAGTACTTC.

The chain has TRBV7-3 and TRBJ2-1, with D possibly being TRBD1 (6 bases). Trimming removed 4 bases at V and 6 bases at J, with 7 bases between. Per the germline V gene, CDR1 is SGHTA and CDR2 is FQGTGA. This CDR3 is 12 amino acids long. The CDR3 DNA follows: TGTGCCAGCAGCTCACAGGGCAATGAGCAGTTCTTC. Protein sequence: CASSSQGNEQFF.

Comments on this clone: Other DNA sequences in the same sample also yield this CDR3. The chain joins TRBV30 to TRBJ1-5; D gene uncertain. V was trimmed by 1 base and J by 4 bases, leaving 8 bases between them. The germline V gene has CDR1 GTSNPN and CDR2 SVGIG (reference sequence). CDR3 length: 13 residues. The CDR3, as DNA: TGTGCCTGGAGTGCGGGATCAAATCAGCCCCAGCATTTT. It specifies CAWSAGSNQPQHF. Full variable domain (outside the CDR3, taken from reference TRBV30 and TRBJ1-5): SQTIHQWPATLVQPVGSPLSLECTVEGTSNPNLYWYRQAAGRGLQLLFYSVGIGQISSEVPQNLSASRPQDRQFILSSKKLLLSDSGFYLCAWSAGSNQPQHFGDGTRLSIL.

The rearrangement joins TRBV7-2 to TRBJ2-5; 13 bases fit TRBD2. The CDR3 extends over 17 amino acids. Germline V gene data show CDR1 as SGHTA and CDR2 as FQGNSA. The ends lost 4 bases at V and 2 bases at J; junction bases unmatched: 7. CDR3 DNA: TGTGCCAGCAGCTCAGGACTAGCGGGGGAGATACAAGAGACCCAGTACTTC. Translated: CASSSGLAGEIQETQYF. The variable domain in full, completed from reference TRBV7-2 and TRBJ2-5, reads GAGVSQSPSNKVTEKGKDVELRCDPISGHTALYWYRQSLGQGLEFLIYFQGNSAPDKSGLPSDRFSAERTGGSVSTLTIQRTQQEDSAVYLCASSSGLAGEIQETQYFGPGTRLLVL.

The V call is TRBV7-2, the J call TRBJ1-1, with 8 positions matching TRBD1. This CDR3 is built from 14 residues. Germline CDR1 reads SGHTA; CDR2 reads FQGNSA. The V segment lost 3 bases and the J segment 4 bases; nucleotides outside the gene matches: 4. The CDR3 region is CASSFHTGGTEAFF. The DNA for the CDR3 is TGTGCCAGCAGCTTCCATACAGGGGGCACTGAAGCTTTCTTT.

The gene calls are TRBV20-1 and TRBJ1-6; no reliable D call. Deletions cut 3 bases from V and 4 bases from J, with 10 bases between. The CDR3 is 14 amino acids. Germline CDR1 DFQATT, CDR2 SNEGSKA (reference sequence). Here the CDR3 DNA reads TGCAGTGCTAGTGGGTCGGGATATAATTCACCCCTCCACTTT. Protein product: CSASGSGYNSPLHF.

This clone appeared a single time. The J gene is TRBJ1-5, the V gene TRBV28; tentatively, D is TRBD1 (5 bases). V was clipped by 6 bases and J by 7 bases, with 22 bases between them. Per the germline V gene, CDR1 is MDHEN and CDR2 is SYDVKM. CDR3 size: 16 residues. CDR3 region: CASRVRTGGSRQPQHF. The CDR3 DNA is TGTGCCAGCAGGGTAAGGACGGGGGGGTCACGGCAGCCCCAGCATTTT.

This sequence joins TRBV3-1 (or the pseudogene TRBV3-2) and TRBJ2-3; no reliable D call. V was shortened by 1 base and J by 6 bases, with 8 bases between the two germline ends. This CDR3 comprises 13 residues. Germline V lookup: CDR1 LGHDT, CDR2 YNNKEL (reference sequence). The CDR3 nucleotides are TGTGCCAGCAGCCAAGGGCTGCTGGATACGCAGTATTTT. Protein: CASSQGLLDTQYF.

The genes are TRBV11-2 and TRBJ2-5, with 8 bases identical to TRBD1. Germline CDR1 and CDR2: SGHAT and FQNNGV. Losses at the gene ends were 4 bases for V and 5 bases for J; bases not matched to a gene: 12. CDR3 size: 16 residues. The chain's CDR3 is CASSSSSTGGLETQYF. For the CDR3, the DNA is TGTGCCAGCAGCTCCAGTTCTACAGGGGGGTTGGAGACCCAGTACTTC.

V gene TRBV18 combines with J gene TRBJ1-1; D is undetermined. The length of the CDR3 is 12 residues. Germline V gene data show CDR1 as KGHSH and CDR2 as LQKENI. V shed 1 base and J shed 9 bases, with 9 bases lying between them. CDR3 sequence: CASSPLRGKAFF. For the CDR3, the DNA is TGTGCCAGCTCACCACTGAGAGGGAAAGCTTTCTTT.

The CDR3 sequence: CAIGPDSSYEQYF. In nucleotides, the CDR3 is TGTGCCATCGGACCGGACAGTTCCTACGAGCAGTACTTC. The chain has TRBV10-3 and TRBJ2-7; maybe TRBD1 (6 bases). The CDR3 is 13 amino acids. With 8 bases removed from V and 1 base from J, the gap between germline ends came to 12 bases. CDR1 is ENHRY and CDR2 is SYGVKD in the germline V gene.